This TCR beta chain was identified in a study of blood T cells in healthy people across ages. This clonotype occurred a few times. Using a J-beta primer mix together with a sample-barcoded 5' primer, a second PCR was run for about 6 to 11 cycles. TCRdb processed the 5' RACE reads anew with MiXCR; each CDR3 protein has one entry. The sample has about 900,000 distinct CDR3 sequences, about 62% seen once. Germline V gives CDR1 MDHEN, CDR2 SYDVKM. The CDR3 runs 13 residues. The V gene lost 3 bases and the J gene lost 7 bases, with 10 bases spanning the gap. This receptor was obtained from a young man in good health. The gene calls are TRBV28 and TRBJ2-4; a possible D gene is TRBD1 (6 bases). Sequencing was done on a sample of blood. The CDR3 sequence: CASSFGQSNIQYF. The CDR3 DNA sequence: TGTGCCAGCAGTTTTGGACAGTCGAACATTCAGTACTTC.